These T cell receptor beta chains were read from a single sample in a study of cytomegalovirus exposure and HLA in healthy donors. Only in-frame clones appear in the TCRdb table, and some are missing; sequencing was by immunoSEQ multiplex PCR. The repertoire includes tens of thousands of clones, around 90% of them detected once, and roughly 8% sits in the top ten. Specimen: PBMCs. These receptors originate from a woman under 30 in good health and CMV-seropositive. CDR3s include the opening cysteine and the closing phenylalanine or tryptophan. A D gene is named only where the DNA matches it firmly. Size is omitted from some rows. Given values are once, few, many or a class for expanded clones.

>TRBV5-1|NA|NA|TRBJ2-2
CASSDGGFRGELFF
TGCGCCAGCAGCGACGGAGGGTTCCGCGGGGAGCTGTTTTTT
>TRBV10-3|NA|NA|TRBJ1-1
CAISESSVNTEAFF
TGTGCCATCAGTGAGTCGTCGGTGAACACTGAAGCTTTCTTT
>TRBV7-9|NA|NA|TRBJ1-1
CASSLGLTTELNTEAFF
TGTGCCAGCAGCTTAGGGCTGACGACAGAGCTGAACACTGAAGCTTTCTTT
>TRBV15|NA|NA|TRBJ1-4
CATSAGVGTRNEKLFF
TGTGCCACCAGCGCGGGAGTGGGGACAAGAAATGAAAAACTGTTTTTT
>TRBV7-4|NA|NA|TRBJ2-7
CASSLLVYEQYF
TGTGCCAGCAGCCTACTAGTCTACGAGCAGTACTTC
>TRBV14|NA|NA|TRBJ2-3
CASSNTGYGTDTQYF
TGTGCCAGCAGCAACACAGGGTATGGAACCGATACGCAGTATTTT
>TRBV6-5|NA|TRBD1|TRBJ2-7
CASSYSRPDRLYEQYF
TGTGCCAGCAGTTACTCACGGCCGGACAGGTTATACGAGCAGTACTTC
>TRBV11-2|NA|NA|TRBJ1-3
CASSSPRSSGNTIYF
TGTGCCAGCAGCTCCCCGCGTTCCTCTGGAAACACCATATATTTT
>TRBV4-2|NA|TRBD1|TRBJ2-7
CASSQGGTGSYEQYF
TGTGCCAGCAGCCAAGGAGGGACAGGCTCCTACGAGCAGTACTTC
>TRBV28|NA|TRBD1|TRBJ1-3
CASVEGAFGNTIYF
TGTGCCAGCGTCGAGGGGGCTTTTGGAAACACCATATATTTT
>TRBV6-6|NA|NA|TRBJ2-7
CASSYTAPGQYF
TGTGCCAGCAGTTACACTGCACCGGGGCAGTACTTC
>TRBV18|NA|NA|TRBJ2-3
CASSQGLTGDQSDTQYF
TGTGCCAGCTCCCAAGGACTGACGGGGGATCAATCCGATACGCAGTATTTT
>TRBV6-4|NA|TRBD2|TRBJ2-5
CASSRTSGGQETQYF
TGTGCCAGCAGTCGGACTAGCGGGGGGCAAGAGACCCAGTACTTC
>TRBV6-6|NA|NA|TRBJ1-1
CASRGRSGGNTEAFF
TGTGCCAGCAGAGGGCGGTCCGGGGGGAACACTGAAGCTTTCTTT
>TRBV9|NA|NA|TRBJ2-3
CASSVRGASTDTQYF
TGTGCCAGCAGCGTACGCGGGGCCTCCACAGATACGCAGTATTTT
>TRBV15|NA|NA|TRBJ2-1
CATSLPRTGKQNNEQFF
TGTGCCACCAGCCTTCCACGAACAGGGAAACAAAACAATGAGCAGTTCTTC
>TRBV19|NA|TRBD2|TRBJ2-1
CASRPGGGEQFF
TGTGCCAGTAGACCCGGGGGGGGTGAGCAGTTCTTC
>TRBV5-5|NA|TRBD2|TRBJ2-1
CASSPGTSGGIEQFF
TGTGCCAGCAGCCCCGGGACTAGCGGGGGGATTGAGCAGTTCTTC
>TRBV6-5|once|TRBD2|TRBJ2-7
CASTGGLEQYF
TGTGCCAGCACGGGGGGGCTCGAGCAGTACTTC
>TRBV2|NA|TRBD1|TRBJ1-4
CAGSGGAGGGEKLFF
TGTGCCGGCTCTGGAGGGGCAGGGGGCGGAGAAAAACTGTTTTTT
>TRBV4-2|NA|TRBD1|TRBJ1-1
CASSQKGDRITEAFF
TGTGCCAGCAGCCAAAAGGGGGACAGGATTACTGAAGCTTTCTTT
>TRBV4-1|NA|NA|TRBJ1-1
CASSQAVTGRRWATEAFF
TGCGCCAGCAGCCAAGCAGTCACTGGGAGAAGGTGGGCCACTGAAGCTTTCTTT
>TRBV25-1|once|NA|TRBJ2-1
CASSEVSRNEQFF
TGTGCCAGCAGTGAAGTAAGTCGGAATGAGCAGTTCTTC
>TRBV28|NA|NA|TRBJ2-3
CARTPSDRGGTQYF
TGTGCCAGGACCCCCAGTGATCGAGGAGGGACGCAGTATTTT
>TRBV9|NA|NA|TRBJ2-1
CASSVAADEQFF
TGTGCCAGCAGCGTAGCAGCGGATGAGCAGTTCTTC
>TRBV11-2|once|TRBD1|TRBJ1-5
CASSWGTGNRPQHF
TGTGCCAGCAGCTGGGGGACAGGGAACCGGCCCCAGCATTTT
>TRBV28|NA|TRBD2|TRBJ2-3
CASSLLSGGTDTQYF
TGTGCCAGCAGTTTACTTAGCGGGGGAACAGATACGCAGTATTTT
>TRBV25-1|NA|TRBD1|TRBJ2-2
CASSKRGLSTGELFF
TGTGCCAGCAGTAAGAGGGGGCTGAGCACCGGGGAGCTGTTTTTT
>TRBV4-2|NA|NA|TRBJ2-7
CASSQEGGGTYEQYF
TGTGCCAGCAGCCAAGAGGGGGGGGGCACCTACGAGCAGTACTTC
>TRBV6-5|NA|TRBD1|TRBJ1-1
CASSRGQGARAFF
TGTGCCAGCAGTCGCGGACAGGGGGCCCGTGCTTTCTTT
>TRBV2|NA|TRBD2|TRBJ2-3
CASRKTSGVSDTQYF
TGTGCCAGCAGAAAGACTAGCGGGGTTTCCGATACGCAGTATTTT
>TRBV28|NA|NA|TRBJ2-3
CASSPAPTSTDTQYF
TGTGCCAGCAGTCCGGCGCCGACATCGACAGATACGCAGTATTTT
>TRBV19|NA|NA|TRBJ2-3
CASLLAGGDTQYF
TGTGCCAGTCTGCTAGCAGGTGGAGATACGCAGTATTTT
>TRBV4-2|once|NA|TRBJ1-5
CASSQDPQGRNQPQHF
TGTGCCAGCAGCCAAGACCCACAGGGTAGAAATCAGCCCCAGCATTTT
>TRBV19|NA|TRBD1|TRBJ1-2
CASRIDRGSYGYTF
TGTGCCAGTAGGATCGACAGGGGATCCTATGGCTACACCTTC